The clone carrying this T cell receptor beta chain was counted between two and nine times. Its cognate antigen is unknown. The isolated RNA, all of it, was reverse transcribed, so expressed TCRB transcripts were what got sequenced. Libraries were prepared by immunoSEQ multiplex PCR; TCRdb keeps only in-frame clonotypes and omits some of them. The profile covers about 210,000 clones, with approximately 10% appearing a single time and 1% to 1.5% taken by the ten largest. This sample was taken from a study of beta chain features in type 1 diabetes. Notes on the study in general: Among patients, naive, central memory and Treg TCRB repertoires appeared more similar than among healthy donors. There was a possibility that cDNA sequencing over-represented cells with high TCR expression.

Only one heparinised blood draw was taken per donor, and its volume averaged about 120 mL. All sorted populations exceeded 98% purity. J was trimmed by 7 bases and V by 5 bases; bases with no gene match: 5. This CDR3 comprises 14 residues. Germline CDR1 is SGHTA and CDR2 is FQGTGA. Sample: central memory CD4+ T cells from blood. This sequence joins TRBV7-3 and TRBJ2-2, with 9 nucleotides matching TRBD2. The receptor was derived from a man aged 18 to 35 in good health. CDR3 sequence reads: CASSPSGIIGELFF. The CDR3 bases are TGTGCCAGCAGCCCTAGCGGGATCATCGGGGAGCTGTTTTTT.